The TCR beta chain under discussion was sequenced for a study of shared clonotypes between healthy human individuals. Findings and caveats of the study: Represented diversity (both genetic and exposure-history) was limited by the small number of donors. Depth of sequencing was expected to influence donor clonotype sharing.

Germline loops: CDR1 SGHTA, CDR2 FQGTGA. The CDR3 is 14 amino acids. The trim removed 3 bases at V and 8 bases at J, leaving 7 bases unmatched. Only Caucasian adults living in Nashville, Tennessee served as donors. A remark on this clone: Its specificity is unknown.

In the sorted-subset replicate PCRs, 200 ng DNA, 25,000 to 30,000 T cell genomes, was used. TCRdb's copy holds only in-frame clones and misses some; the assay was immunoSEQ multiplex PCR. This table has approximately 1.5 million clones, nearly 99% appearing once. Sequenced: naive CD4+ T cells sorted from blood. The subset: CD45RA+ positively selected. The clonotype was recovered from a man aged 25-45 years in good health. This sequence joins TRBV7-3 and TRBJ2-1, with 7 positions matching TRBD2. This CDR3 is CASSFGLESHEQFF. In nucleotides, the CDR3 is TGTGCCAGCAGCTTCGGACTAGAAAGTCATGAGCAGTTCTTC.